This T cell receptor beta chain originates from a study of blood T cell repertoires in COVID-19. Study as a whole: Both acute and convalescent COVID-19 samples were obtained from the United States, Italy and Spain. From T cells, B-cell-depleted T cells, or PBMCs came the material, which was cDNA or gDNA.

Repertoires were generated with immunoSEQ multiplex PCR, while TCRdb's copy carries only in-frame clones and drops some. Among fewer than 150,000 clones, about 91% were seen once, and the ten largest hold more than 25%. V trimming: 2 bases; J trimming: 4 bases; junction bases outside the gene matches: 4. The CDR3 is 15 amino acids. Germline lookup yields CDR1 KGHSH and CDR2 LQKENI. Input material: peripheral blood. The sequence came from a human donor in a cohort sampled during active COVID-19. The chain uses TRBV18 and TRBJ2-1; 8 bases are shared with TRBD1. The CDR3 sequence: CASSPRRQGYNEQFF. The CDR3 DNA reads TGTGCCAGCTCACCAAGGAGACAGGGGTACAATGAGCAGTTCTTC.